A selection of T cell receptor beta chains follows, all from one sample in a study of blood T cell repertoires in COVID-19. Sequencing was performed with immunoSEQ multiplex PCR; in TCRdb, only in-frame clones are kept and a portion is missing. The sample contains about 120,000 clones, nearly 90% of which appear only once. Material for sequencing was peripheral blood. Receptors were obtained from a woman in her sixties with COVID-19, enrolled during active disease. CDR3s include the opening cysteine and the closing phenylalanine or tryptophan. D genes are given only for firm matches. Clone size is stated in some rows and not others, as once, few, many or a class when expanded.

TRBJ1-1,NA,TRBV2,TRBD1,CASARGLSNTEAFF,TGTGCCAGCGCAAGGGGGCTGTCTAACACTGAAGCTTTCTTT
TRBJ2-1,NA,TRBV4-1,TRBD2,CASSQAGTTYNEQFF,TGCGCCAGCAGCCAAGCCGGGACTACCTACAATGAGCAGTTCTTC
TRBJ2-7,few,TRBV18,TRBD1,CASSRQGSYEQYF,TGTGCCAGCTCACGACAGGGCTCCTACGAGCAGTACTTC
TRBJ1-4,few,TRBV27,NA,CASRGRRNEKLFF,TGTGCCAGCAGAGGCAGGCGTAATGAAAAACTGTTTTTT
TRBJ2-2,NA,TRBV9,NA,CASSVGADSTTGELFF,TGTGCCAGCAGCGTAGGCGCAGATAGCACCACCGGGGAGCTGTTTTTT
TRBJ1-2,NA,TRBV19,NA,CASSIFVLTGSRGYTF,NA
TRBJ2-3,NA,TRBV20-1,TRBD2,CSASVGLALGTDTQYF,TGCAGTGCTAGTGTGGGACTAGCCCTAGGAACAGATACGCAGTATTTT
TRBJ1-1,NA,TRBV9,TRBD1,CASSVGNRGVSNTEAFF,TGTGCCAGCAGCGTAGGTAACAGGGGAGTCTCGAACACTGAAGCTTTCTTT
TRBJ2-6,NA,TRBV7-3,NA,CASSRWASGANVLTF,TGTGCCAGCAGCCGATGGGCCTCTGGGGCCAACGTCCTGACTTTC
TRBJ1-1,few,TRBV6-5,NA,CASSPPGGNTEAFF,TGTGCCAGCAGCCCCCCCGGAGGGAACACTGAAGCTTTCTTT
TRBJ1-1,NA,TRBV5-6,NA,CASSLGNRPPAFF,TGTGCCAGCAGCTTGGGTAACAGGCCGCCGGCTTTCTTT
TRBJ1-2,NA,TRBV4-1,TRBD1,CASSHPGTGLNYGYTF,TGCGCCAGCAGCCACCCCGGGACAGGCCTAAACTATGGCTACACCTTC